A single sample is the source of the 17 T cell receptor beta chains below, sequenced in a study of beta chain features in type 1 diabetes (dated 2018 in TCRdb). The method was the immunoSEQ multiplex PCR assay. The entire amount of isolated RNA was reverse transcribed using the High Capacity cDNA Reverse Transcription Kit, so the sequenced TCRB transcripts were expressed ones. The table was pulled from immuneACCESS by TCRdb, which kept in-frame rearrangements only. Such tables lose some clones; where checked, under half of the loss comes from unresolved V genes, and the rest has no known cause. The sample records around 250,000 clones, roughly 14% of which are singletons. About 0.03% of the sample comes from the top ten. Sample: naive CD4+ T cells from blood. This specimen's cell subset or site label, per the study, means: true naive CD4+ T cells. Receptors were obtained from a woman between 40 and 55 years old in good health.

For the CDR3, the DNA is TGTGCCAGCAGCTTGGGAGGTGGCTACACCTTC. Translated: CASSLGGGYTF. The rearrangement joins TRBV7-9 to TRBJ1-2; D ambiguous. Germline-derived CDR1 and CDR2 are SEHNR and FQNEAQ (reference sequence). The length of the CDR3 is 11 residues. V lost 3 bases to trimming and J lost 7 bases, with 6 bases between them.

V gene TRBV7-2 combines with J gene TRBJ2-5; a possible D gene is TRBD1 (5 bases). Germline CDR1 reads SGHTA; CDR2 reads FQGNSA. This CDR3 contains 17 residues. Trimming took 1 base from V and 2 from J, leaving 17 bases between them. This CDR3 is CASSLVGAQPRQETQYF. In nucleotides, the CDR3 is TGTGCCAGCAGCTTAGTAGGGGCTCAACCTCGACAAGAGACCCAGTACTTC.

V gene TRBV7-2 combines with J gene TRBJ1-5; D remains ambiguous. The V and J ends lost 3 bases and 7 bases respectively, with 10 bases between them. The CDR3 loop spans 13 amino acids. CDR1 SGHTA and CDR2 FQGNSA come from the germline V gene. The CDR3 sequence is CASSLRQAQPQHF. The CDR3 DNA is TGTGCCAGCAGCTTGCGTCAGGCGCAGCCCCAGCATTTT.

A few counts support this clone. The chain couples TRBV10-3 to TRBJ2-7; 8 nucleotides line up with TRBD1. The CDR3 extends over 16 amino acids. J lost 6 bases, V lost 2 bases, and 12 bases had no gene match. Germline V gives CDR1 ENHRY, CDR2 SYGVKD. CDR3 DNA sequence: TGTGCCATCAGTGAGAGGGGACAGGCCGGACCGGGCGAGCAGTACTTC. Translated, it gives CAISERGQAGPGEQYF.

The J gene is TRBJ2-5, the V gene TRBV15, with D maybe TRBD2 (5 bases). V was clipped by 5 bases and J by 4 bases, with 14 bases between them. Germline CDR1 is LNHNV and CDR2 is YYDKDF (reference sequence). The CDR3 is 14 amino acids. CDR3 sequence: CATSAHTSVETQYF. The CDR3 DNA reads as TGTGCCACCAGCGCCCACACTAGTGTAGAGACCCAGTACTTC.

The gene calls are TRBV6-6 and TRBJ1-2; a possible D gene is TRBD1 (6 bases). The CDR3 is 13 amino acids. V was trimmed by 7 bases and J by 4 bases, leaving 13 bases between them. Germline V gene sequence: CDR1 MNHNY, CDR2 SVGAGI (reference sequence). This chain's CDR3 is CASTKDRSYGYTF. The CDR3 DNA reads TGTGCCAGCACCAAGGACAGAAGCTATGGCTACACCTTC.

This clone was seen only a few times. V usage is TRBV7-2 and J usage is TRBJ2-5; no definite D call. Per the germline V gene, CDR1 is SGHTA and CDR2 is FQGNSA. V shed 5 bases and J shed 7 bases, with 14 bases lying between them. The CDR3 is 13 amino acids. CDR3 nucleotides: TGTGCCAGCAGCCCCCAAGCATCCGGGACCCAGTACTTC. Translated, it gives CASSPQASGTQYF.

The V call is TRBV5-6, the J call TRBJ2-5, with no clear D. The germline gives CDR1 SGHDT, CDR2 YYEEEE. V dropped 1 base and J dropped 5 bases, with 9 bases sitting between them. This CDR3 comprises 13 residues. For the CDR3, the DNA is TGTGCCAGCAGCTTGCGCGGCGCGGAGACCCAGTACTTC. Translated, it gives CASSLRGAETQYF.

This clone occurred a few times. The rearrangement uses TRBV5-1 and TRBJ1-5; D is ambiguous. Trimming cost V 4 bases and J 7 bases, with 12 bases left between them. The germline V gene encodes CDR1 SGHRS and CDR2 YFSETQ. The CDR3 has 13 residues. The DNA of the CDR3 is TGCGCCAGCAGCACGGAGGGAGCCCAGCCCCAGCATTTT. It codes for CASSTEGAQPQHF.

To note about this clone: A junction boundary mismatches the germline segment, possibly from a read error. V and J are TRBV5-5 and TRBJ2-1; no clear D gene. The CDR3 is 14 amino acids. The V gene's germline CDR1 is SGHKS and CDR2 YYEKEE (reference sequence). For the CDR3, the DNA is TGTGCCAGCAGCACTCTAGACTCCCACAATGAGCAGTTCTTC. It is translated as CASSTLDSHNEQFF.

Only a few counts were recorded for this clone. V gene TRBV7-8 combines with J gene TRBJ2-7; TRBD1 matches at 7 bases. CDR3 length: 15 residues. The junction had 6 bases not matched to a gene; V was cut back by 4 bases and J by 0 bases. Per germline, CDR1 SGHVS and CDR2 FQNEAQ. The CDR3 loop reads CASSSDRVNSYEQYF. DNA for the CDR3: TGTGCCAGCAGCTCCGACAGGGTGAACTCCTACGAGCAGTACTTC.

This clone occurred a few times. The chain is built from TRBV7-9 and TRBJ2-3; tentatively, D is TRBD2 (6 bases). Germline-derived CDR1 and CDR2 are SEHNR and FQNEAQ (reference sequence). This CDR3 has 15 residues. With 7 bases removed from V and 0 bases from J, the gap between germline ends came to 14 bases. The DNA of the CDR3 is TGTGCCAGCAACGCGGGACTTCAGAGCACAGATACGCAGTATTTT. It translates to CASNAGLQSTDTQYF.

The chain uses TRBV29-1 and TRBJ1-2; tentative D call: TRBD1 (6 bases). Trimming took off 6 bases at V and 5 bases at J, with 13 bases between the two ends. The CDR3 contains 12 residues. Germline CDR1 SQVTM, CDR2 ANQGSEA. CDR3 sequence: CSVGQMVYGYTF. CDR3 DNA: TGCAGCGTCGGACAGATGGTGTATGGCTACACCTTC.

This clone was counted at least ten times. The chain links TRBV7-9 to TRBJ1-6, with a weak D call TRBD1 (6 bases). Germline V lookup: CDR1 SEHNR, CDR2 FQNEAQ (reference sequence). Between the trimmed V and J ends, which lost 5 bases and 7 bases, there was a span of 15 bases. The CDR3 is 15 amino acids. The CDR3 loop is CASSLERGANSPLHF. The CDR3 nucleotides read TGTGCCAGCAGCCTCGAGCGGGGGGCGAATTCACCCCTCCACTTT.

This clone was seen many times. The gene calls are TRBV13 and TRBJ2-3; 9 bases agree with TRBD2. The V gene's germline CDR1 is PRHDT and CDR2 FYEKMQ (reference sequence). The CDR3 consists of 15 residues. J gave up 5 bases and V 5 bases, and 8 bases lay outside the gene matches. CDR3 region: CASSSGGGAGDTQYF. CDR3 in DNA: TGTGCCAGCAGCAGTGGCGGGGGGGCCGGAGATACGCAGTATTTT.

A few counts support this clone. This sequence joins TRBV7-2 and TRBJ2-7; 12 bases fit TRBD2. In germline, CDR1 is SGHTA, CDR2 FQGNSA. V dropped 6 bases and J dropped 3; count of bases not matched to a gene: 3. The CDR3 is made up of 14 amino acids. CDR3 sequence (DNA): TGTGCCAGCAGGACTAGCGGGGGTAACTACGAGCAGTACTTC. Its protein is CASRTSGGNYEQYF. The full variable domain, in which reference TRBV7-2 and TRBJ2-7 provide the parts outside the CDR3, is GAGVSQSPSNKVTEKGKDVELRCDPISGHTALYWYRQSLGQGLEFLIYFQGNSAPDKSGLPSDRFSAERTGGSVSTLTIQRTQQEDSAVYLCASRTSGGNYEQYFGPGTRLTVT.

This clone has more than one count but fewer than ten. This chain links TRBV6-5 with TRBJ1-5; D call uncertain. Germline CDR1 reads MNHEY; CDR2 reads SVGAGI. The V end was cut by 0 bases, the J end by 0 bases, with 6 bases between. This CDR3 contains 15 residues. CDR3 sequence (DNA): TGTGCCAGCAGTTACTCAAAGCTTAGCAATCAGCCCCAGCATTTT. Protein product: CASSYSKLSNQPQHF.